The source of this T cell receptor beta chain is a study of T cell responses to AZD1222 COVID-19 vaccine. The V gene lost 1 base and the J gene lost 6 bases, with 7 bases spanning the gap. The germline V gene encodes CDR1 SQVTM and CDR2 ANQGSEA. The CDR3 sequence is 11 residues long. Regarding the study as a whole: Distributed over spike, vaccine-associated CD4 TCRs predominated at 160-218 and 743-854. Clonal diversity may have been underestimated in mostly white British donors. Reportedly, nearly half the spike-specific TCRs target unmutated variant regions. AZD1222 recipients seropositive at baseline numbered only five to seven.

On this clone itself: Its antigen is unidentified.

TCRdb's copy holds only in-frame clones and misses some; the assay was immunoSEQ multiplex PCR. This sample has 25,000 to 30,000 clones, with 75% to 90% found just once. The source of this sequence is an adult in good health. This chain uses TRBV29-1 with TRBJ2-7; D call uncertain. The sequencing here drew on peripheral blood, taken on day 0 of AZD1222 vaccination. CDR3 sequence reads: CSVEGGSEQYF. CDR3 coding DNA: TGCAGCGTTGAAGGTGGTTCCGAGCAGTACTTC.